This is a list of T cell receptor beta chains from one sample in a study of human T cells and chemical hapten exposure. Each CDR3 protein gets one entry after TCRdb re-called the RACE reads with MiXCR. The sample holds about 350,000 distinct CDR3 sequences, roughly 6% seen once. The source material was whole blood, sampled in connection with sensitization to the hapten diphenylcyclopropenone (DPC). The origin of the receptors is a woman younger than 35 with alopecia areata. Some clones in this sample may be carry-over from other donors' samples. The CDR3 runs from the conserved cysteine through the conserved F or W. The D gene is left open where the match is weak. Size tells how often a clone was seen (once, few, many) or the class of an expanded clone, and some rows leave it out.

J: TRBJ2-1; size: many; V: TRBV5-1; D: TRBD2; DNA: TGCGCCAGCAGCTTGGGTAGCGGGGGGGCCTACAATGAGCAGTTCTTC; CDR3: CASSLGSGGAYNEQFF
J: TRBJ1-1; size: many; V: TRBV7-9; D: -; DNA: TGTGCCAGCAGCCTGATACCTGAAGCTTTCTTT; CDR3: CASSLIPEAFF
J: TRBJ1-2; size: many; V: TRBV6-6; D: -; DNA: TGTGCCAGCAGTTACCCCGACGAAGCCCATGGCTACACCTTC; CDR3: CASSYPDEAHGYTF
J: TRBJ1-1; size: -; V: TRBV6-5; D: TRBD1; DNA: TGTGCCAGCAGCTGGGCGACAGGGGCGCCAGCTTTCTTT; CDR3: CASSWATGAPAFF
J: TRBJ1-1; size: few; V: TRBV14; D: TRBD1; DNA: TGTGCCAGCAGCCAAGTTTACAGGGGGAACACTGAAGCTTTCTTT; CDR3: CASSQVYRGNTEAFF
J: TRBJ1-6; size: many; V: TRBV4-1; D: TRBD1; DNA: TGCGCCAGCAGCCAACGGGAGGGGGCGGAGAATTCACCCCTCCACTTT; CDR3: CASSQREGAENSPLHF
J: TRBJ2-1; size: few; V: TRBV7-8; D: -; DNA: TGTGCCAGCAGCGTTTTTTTGCGATCAACTTTAAATGAGCAGTTCTTC; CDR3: CASSVFLRSTLNEQFF
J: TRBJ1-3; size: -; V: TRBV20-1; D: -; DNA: TGCAGTGCTAGAACCTGGGCGACGGACGGAAACACCATATATTTT; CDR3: CSARTWATDGNTIYF
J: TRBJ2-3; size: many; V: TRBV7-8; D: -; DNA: TGTGCCAGCAGCTTAGTCTTGGGGACTTACACAGATACGCAGTATTTT; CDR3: CASSLVLGTYTDTQYF
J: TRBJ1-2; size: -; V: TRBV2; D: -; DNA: TGTGCCAGCAGTGGACAGTGGTACGGCTACACCTTC; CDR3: CASSGQWYGYTF
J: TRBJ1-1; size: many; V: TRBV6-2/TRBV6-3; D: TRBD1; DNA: TGTGCCAGCACCCTACAGGGGGCGGGGAAGGGACCCAGGAGGACTGAAGCTTTCTTT; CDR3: CASTLQGAGKGPRRTEAFF
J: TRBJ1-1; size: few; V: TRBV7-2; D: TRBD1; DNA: TGTGCCAGCAGCTTCACGACAGGGGGGGCCACTGAAGCTTTCTTT; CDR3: CASSFTTGGATEAFF
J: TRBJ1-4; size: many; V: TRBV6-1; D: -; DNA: TGTGCCAGCAACCAACGGATCGGAGGGGAAAAACTGTTTTTT; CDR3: CASNQRIGGEKLFF
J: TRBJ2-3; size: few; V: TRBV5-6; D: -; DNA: TGTGCCAGCAGCTCGCAACTTTCCTACAATACGCAGTATTTT; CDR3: CASSSQLSYNTQYF
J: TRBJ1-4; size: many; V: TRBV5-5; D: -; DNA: TGTGCCAGCAGCTCTACAGGGAACTTAGAAAAACTGTTTTTT; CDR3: CASSSTGNLEKLFF
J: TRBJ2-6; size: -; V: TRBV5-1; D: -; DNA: TGCGCCAGCAGCTTGGTATCCGGCAGGGGATACTCTGGGGCCAACGTCCTGACTTTC; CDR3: CASSLVSGRGYSGANVLTF
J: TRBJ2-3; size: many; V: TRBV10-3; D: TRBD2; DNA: TGTGCCATCAGTGACCCCCTCCGCTGGGGGGGTGGCACAGATACGCAGTATTTT; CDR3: CAISDPLRWGGGTDTQYF
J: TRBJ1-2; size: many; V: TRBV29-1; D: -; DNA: TGCAGCGCTGCGGAAGCTAACTATGGCTACACCTTC; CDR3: CSAAEANYGYTF
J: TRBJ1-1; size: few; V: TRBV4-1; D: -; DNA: TGCGCCAGCAGTCCCGGTCGAGTTGGTTCCTTGAACACTGAAGCTTTCTTT; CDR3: CASSPGRVGSLNTEAFF
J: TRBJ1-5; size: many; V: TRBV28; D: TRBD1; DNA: TGTGCCAGCAGCCGACAGGGCTCTAGCAATCAGCCCCAGCATTTT; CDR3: CASSRQGSSNQPQHF
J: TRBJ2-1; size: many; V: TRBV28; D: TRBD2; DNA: TGTGCCAGCAGTTTAGCTAGCGGGGGGCGGAATGAGCAGTTCTTC; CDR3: CASSLASGGRNEQFF
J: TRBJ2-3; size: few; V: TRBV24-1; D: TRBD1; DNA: TGTGCCACCAGTGATTTGCAGATCCAGGGGGAAACTAGCACAGATACGCAGTATTTT; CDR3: CATSDLQIQGETSTDTQYF
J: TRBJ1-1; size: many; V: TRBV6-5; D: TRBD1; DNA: TGTGCCAGCAGTAACGGACAGGGAATAGCGAACACTGAAGCTTTCTTT; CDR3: CASSNGQGIANTEAFF
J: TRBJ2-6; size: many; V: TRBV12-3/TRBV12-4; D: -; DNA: TGTGCCAGCCGTTTTGGCTCTGGGGCCAACGTCCTGACTTTC; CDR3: CASRFGSGANVLTF
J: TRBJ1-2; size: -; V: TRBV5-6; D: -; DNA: TGTGCCAGCAGCTTGGAGGGCAGGACGAGCTATGGCTACACCTTC; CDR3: CASSLEGRTSYGYTF
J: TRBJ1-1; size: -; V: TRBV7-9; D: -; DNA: TGTGCCAGCAGCTTAAGTAGCGGACGGATGAACACTGAAGCTTTCTTT; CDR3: CASSLSSGRMNTEAFF
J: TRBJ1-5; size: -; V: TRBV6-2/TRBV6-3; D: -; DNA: TGTGCCAGCAGTCGATCCGGGGTTTCCCATCAGCCCCAGCATTTT; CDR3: CASSRSGVSHQPQHF
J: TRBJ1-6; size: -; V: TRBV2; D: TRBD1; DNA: TGTGCCAGCACACAGGGGAAATCACCCCTCCACTTT; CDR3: CASTQGKSPLHF
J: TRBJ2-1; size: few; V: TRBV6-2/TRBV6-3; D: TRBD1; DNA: TGTGCCAGCAGCACCACGGGACAGACGAATGAGCAGTTCTTC; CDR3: CASSTTGQTNEQFF
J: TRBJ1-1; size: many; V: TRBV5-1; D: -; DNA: TGCGCCAGCAGCGCAGGGAAGAACACTGAAGCTTTCTTT; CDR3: CASSAGKNTEAFF
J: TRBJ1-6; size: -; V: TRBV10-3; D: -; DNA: TGTGCCATCAGTGAGCCCCAGGGTTACAGGAGCTCCTATAATTCACCCCTCCACTTT; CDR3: CAISEPQGYRSSYNSPLHF
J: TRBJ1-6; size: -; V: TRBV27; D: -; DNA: TGTGCCAGCCGGGAGGAGGGATCTCGGTATTCACCCCTCCACTTT; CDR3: CASREEGSRYSPLHF
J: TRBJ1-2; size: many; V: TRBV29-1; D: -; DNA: TGCAGCGTTGAAGTTAGGAGCTATGGCTACACCTTC; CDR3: CSVEVRSYGYTF
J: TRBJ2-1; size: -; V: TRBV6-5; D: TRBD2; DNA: TGTGCCAGCAGCCCGGGACTAGCGATAGGAGAGCAGTTCTTC; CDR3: CASSPGLAIGEQFF
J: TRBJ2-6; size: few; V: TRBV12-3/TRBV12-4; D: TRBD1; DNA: TGTGCCAGCAGTTTATGGGACAGGGGGTTCTCTGGGGCCAACGTCCTGACTTTC; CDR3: CASSLWDRGFSGANVLTF
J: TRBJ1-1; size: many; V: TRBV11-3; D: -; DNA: TGTGCCAGCAGCCCCGCCGACGGTGACGAAGCTTTCTTT; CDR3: CASSPADGDEAFF
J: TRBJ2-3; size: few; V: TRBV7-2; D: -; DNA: TGTGCCAGCAGCTTAGGGCCTGGGAAGGGGTTTACGCAGTATTTT; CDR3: CASSLGPGKGFTQYF
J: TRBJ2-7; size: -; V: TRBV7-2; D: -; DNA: TGTGCCAGCAGCGATTATCATGGGGAGCAGTACTTC; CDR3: CASSDYHGEQYF
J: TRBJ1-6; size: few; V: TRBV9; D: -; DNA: TGTGCCAGCAGCGTAGGGGGACGGGATAATTCACCCCTCCACTTT; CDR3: CASSVGGRDNSPLHF
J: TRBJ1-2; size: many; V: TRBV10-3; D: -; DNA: TGTGCCATCAGTCCCCCCGGGGATGGCTACACCTTC; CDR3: CAISPPGDGYTF
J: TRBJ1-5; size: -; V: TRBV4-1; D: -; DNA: TGCGCCAGCAGCCGGAGGGGGTTGGGGATCAATCAGCCCCAGCATTTT; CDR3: CASSRRGLGINQPQHF